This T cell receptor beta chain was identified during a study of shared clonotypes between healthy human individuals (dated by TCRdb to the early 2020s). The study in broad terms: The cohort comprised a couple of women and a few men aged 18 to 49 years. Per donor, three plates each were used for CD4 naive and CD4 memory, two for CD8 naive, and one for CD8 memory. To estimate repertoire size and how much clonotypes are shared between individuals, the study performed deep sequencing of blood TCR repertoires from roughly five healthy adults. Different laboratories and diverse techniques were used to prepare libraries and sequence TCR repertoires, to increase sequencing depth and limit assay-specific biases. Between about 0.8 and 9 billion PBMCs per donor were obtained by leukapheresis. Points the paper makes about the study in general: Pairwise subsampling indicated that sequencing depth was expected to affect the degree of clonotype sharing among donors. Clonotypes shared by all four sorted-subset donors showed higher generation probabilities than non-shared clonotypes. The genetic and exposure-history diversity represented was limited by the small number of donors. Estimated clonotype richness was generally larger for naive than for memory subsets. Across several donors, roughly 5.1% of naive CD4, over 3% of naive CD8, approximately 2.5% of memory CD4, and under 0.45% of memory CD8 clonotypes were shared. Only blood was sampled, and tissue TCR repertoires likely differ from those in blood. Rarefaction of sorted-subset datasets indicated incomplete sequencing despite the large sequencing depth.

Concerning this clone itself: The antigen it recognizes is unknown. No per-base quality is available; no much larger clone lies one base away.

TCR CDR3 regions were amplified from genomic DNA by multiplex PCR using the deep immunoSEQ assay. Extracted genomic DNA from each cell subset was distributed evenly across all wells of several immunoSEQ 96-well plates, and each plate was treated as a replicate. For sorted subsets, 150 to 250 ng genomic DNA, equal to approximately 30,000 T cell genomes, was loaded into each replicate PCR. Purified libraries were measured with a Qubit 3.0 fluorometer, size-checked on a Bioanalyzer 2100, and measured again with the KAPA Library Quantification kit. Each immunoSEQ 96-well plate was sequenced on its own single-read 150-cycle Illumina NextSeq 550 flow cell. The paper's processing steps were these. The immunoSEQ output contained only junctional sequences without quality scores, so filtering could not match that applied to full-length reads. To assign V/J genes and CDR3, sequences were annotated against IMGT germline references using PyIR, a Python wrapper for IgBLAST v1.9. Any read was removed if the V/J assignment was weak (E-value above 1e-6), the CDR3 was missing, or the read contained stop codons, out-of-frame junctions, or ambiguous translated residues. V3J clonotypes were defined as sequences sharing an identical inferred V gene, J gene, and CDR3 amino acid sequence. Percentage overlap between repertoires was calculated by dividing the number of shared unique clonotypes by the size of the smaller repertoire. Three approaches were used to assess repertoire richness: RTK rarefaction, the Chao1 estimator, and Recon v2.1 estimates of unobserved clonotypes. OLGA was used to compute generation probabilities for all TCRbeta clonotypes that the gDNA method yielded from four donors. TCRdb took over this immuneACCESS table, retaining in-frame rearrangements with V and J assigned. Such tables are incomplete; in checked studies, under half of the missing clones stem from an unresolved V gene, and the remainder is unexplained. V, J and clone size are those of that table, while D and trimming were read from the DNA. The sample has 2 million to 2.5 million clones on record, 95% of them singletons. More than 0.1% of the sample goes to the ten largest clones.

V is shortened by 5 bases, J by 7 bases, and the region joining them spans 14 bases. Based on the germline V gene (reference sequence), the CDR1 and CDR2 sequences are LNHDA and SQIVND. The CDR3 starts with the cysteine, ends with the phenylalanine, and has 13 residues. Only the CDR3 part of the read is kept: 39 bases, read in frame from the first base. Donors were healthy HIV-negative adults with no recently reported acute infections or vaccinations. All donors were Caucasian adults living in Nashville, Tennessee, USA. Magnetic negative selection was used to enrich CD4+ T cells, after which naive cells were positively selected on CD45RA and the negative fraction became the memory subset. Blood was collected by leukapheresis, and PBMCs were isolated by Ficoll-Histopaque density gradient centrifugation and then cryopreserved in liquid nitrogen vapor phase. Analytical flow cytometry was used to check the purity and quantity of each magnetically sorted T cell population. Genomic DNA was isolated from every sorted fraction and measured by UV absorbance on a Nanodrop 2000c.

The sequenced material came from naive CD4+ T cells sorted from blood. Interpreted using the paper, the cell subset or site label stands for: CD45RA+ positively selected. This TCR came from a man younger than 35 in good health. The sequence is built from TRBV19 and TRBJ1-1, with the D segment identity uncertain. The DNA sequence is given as TGTGCCAGTAGTTTAACGGGCCGAAGTGAAGCTTTCTTT. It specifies CASSLTGRSEAFF.